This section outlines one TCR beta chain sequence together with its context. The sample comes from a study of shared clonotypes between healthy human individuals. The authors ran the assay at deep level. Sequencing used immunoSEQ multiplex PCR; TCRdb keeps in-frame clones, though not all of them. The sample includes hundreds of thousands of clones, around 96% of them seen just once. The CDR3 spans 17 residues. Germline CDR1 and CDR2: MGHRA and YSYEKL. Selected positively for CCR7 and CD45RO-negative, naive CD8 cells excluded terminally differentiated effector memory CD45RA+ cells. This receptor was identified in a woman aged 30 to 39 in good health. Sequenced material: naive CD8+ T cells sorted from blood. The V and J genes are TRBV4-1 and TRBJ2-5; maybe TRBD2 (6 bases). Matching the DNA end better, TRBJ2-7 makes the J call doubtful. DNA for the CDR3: TGCGCCAGCAGCCAACCCCTAGGGGACTCAGAGTTCTACGAGCAGTACTTC. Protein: CASSQPLGDSEFYEQYF.